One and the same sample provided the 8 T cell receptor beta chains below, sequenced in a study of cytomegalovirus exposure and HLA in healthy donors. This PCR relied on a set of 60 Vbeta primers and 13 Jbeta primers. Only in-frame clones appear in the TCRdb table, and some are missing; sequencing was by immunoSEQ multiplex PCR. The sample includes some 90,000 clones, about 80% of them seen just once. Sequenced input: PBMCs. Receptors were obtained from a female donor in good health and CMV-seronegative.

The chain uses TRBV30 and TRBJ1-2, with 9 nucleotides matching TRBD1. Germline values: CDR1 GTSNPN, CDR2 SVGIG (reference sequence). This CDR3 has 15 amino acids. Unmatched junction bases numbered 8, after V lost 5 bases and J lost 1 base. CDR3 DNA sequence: TGTGCCTGGGGACTAGGGGGACAGGGTAACTATGGCTACACCTTC. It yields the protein CAWGLGGQGNYGYTF. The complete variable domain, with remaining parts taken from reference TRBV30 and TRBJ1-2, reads SQTIHQWPATLVQPVGSPLSLECTVEGTSNPNLYWYRQAAGRGLQLLFYSVGIGQISSEVPQNLSASRPQDRQFILSSKKLLLSDSGFYLCAWGLGGQGNYGYTFGSGTRLTVV.

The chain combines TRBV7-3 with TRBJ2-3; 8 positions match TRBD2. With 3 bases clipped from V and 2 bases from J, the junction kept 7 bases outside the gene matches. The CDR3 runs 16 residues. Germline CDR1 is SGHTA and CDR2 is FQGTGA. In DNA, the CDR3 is TGTGCCAGCAGCTTCGAAGCGGGGGCCAACACAGATACGCAGTATTTT. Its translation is CASSFEAGANTDTQYF.

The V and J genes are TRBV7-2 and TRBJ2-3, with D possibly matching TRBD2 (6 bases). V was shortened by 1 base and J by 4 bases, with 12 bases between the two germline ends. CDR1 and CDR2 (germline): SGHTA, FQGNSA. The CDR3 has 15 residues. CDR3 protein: CASSLGGELADTQYF. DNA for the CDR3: TGTGCCAGCAGCTTAGGGGGGGAGTTAGCAGATACGCAGTATTTT.

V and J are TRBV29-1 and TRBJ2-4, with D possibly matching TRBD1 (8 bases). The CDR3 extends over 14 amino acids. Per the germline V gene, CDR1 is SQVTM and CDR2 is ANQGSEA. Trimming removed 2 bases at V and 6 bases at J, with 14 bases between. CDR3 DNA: TGCAGCGTTGAAAGCGGGACAGGACTAAACATTCAGTACTTC. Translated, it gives CSVESGTGLNIQYF.

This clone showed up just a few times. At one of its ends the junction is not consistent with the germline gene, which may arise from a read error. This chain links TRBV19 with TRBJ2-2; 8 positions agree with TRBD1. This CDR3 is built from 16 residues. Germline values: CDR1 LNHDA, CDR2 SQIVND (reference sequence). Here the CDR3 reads CASSSLTGENAGELFF. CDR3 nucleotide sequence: TGTGCCAGTAGTTCCTTGACAGGGGAGAACGCCGGGGAGCTGTTTTTT.

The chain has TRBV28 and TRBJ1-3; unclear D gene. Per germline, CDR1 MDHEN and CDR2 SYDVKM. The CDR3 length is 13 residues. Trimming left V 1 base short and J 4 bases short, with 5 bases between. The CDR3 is CASSLSVGNTIYF. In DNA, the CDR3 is TGTGCCAGCAGTTTATCGGTCGGAAACACCATATATTTT. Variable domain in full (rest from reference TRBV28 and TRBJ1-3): DVKVTQSSRYLVKRTGEKVFLECVQDMDHENMFWYRQDPGLGLRLIYFSYDVKMKEKGDIPEGYSVSREKKERFSLILESASTNQTSMYLCASSLSVGNTIYFGEGSWLTVV.

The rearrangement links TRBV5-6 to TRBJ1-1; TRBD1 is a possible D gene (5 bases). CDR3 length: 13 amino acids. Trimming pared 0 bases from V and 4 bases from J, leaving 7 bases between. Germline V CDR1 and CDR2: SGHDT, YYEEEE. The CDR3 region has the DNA TGTGCCAGCAGCTTGGAAGACAGCACTGAAGCTTTCTTT. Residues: CASSLEDSTEAFF.

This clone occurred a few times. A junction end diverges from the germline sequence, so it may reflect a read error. As DNA, the CDR3 is TGTGCTAGCAGCCCGAAAACTGGTTCCCAAGAGACCCAGTACTTC. This sequence encodes CASSPKTGSQETQYF. The chain carries TRBV7-7 and TRBJ2-5; D gene uncertain. The germline V gene encodes CDR1 SSHAT and CDR2 FNYEAQ (reference sequence). The length of the CDR3 is 15 residues.